A selection of T cell receptor beta chains follows, all from one sample in a study of cytomegalovirus exposure and HLA in healthy donors. The protocol was immunoSEQ multiplex PCR, while the TCRdb copy is restricted to in-frame clones and leaves out a portion. The table lists 150,000 to 200,000 clones, around nine tenths of them singletons, with roughly 1.9% in the top ten. Sequenced material: PBMCs. The source is a woman between 18 and 29 years old in good health and CMV-seronegative. CDR3s include the opening cysteine and the closing phenylalanine or tryptophan. The D gene is left open where the match is weak. Some rows have no size entry. The others give once, few or many, or a class for an expanded clone.

clone_size j_call v_call cdr3_length d_call cdr3_aa cdr3_nt
- TRBJ1-2 TRBV28 14 - CASEKGGNQSGYTF TGTGCCAGCGAAAAAGGGGGAAATCAATCTGGCTACACCTTC
- TRBJ1-2 TRBV6-5 14 TRBD1 CASTKGQGNYGYTF TGTGCCAGCACTAAGGGACAGGGTAACTATGGCTACACCTTC
- TRBJ1-5 TRBV6-5 15 TRBD1 CASSASGTGNQPQHF TGTGCCAGCAGTGCCTCCGGGACAGGTAATCAGCCCCAGCATTTT
- TRBJ2-1 TRBV9 16 TRBD1 CASSVAPGQGSNEQFF TGTGCCAGCAGCGTAGCGCCGGGACAGGGTAGTAATGAGCAGTTCTTC
- TRBJ1-1 TRBV18 13 - CASSPGADLEAFF TGTGCCAGCTCACCAGGGGCAGACCTTGAAGCTTTCTTT
once TRBJ2-1 TRBV15 12 - CATSKKPGEQFF TGTGCCACCAGCAAAAAACCGGGGGAGCAGTTCTTC
- TRBJ2-7 TRBV6-5 15 TRBD1 CASRRTGGSSYEQYF TGTGCCAGCAGGAGGACAGGGGGGAGCTCCTACGAGCAGTACTTC
- TRBJ1-2 TRBV6-5 15 - CASRFPQGNADGYTF TGTGCCAGCAGATTCCCCCAGGGGAATGCGGATGGCTACACCTTC
- TRBJ2-7 TRBV6-5 16 - CASSYSAGAPGGEQYF TGTGCCAGCAGTTACTCCGCGGGGGCCCCTGGGGGCGAGCAGTACTTC
- TRBJ1-2 TRBV6-6 15 TRBD1 CASSQTGTGGKGYTF TGTGCCAGCAGCCAGACCGGGACAGGGGGTAAGGGCTACACCTTC
- TRBJ2-3 TRBV5-1 14 - CASSPDSGTDTQYF TGCGCCAGCAGCCCGGACTCCGGCACAGATACGCAGTATTTT
- TRBJ2-1 TRBV5-4 16 TRBD2 CASSLEGASGAREQFF TGTGCCAGCAGCTTGGAAGGGGCTAGCGGGGCCCGGGAGCAGTTCTTC
- TRBJ1-5 TRBV5-4 17 TRBD1 CASSFTGTGNSNQPQHF TGTGCCAGCAGCTTTACCGGGACAGGGAATAGCAATCAGCCCCAGCATTTT
- TRBJ1-1 TRBV28 15 - CASSFSPGENTEAFF TGTGCCAGCAGTTTCTCGCCCGGGGAAAACACTGAAGCTTTCTTT
- TRBJ2-5 TRBV6-1 13 - CASSPRGGETQYF TGTGCCAGCAGTCCAAGGGGGGGGGAGACCCAGTACTTC
- TRBJ1-4 TRBV18 15 TRBD1 CASSPRTGSYEKLFF TGTGCCAGCTCACCTAGGACAGGGTCGTATGAAAAACTGTTTTTT
once TRBJ2-2 TRBV27 16 TRBD2 CASSSTSGRYTGELFF TGTGCCAGCAGTTCGACTAGCGGGAGGTACACCGGGGAGCTGTTTTTT
- TRBJ1-5 TRBV2 13 TRBD1 CASTPRGTQPQHF TGTGCCAGCACCCCCAGGGGGACCCAGCCCCAGCATTTT
- TRBJ2-7 TRBV5-1 15 TRBD2 CASSSTGREVYEQYF TGCGCCAGCAGCTCCACGGGGCGGGAGGTCTACGAGCAGTACTTC
once TRBJ2-1 TRBV10-3 14 - CASRGPQELDEQFF TGTGCCTCTCGAGGGCCCCAAGAATTAGATGAGCAGTTCTTC
once TRBJ1-3 TRBV5-4 16 - CASSDVGGLKGNTIYF TGTGCCAGCAGTGATGTTGGGGGGTTGAAGGGAAACACCATATATTTT
- TRBJ1-2 TRBV15 16 TRBD1 CATSRDRTGRNYGYTF TGTGCCACCAGCAGAGATAGGACAGGGCGGAACTATGGCTACACCTTC
- TRBJ1-2 TRBV2 15 TRBD1 CASSGDRGQSYGYTF TGTGCCAGCAGTGGAGACAGGGGGCAGAGCTATGGCTACACCTTC
- TRBJ2-3 TRBV30 15 TRBD2 CAWRDSGSGTDTQYF TGTGCCTGGAGGGATAGCGGGAGCGGAACAGATACGCAGTATTTT
- TRBJ2-1 TRBV25-1 17 TRBD2 CASSEYRLAGVNNEQFF TGTGCCAGCAGTGAATACCGACTAGCGGGAGTCAACAATGAGCAGTTCTTC
few TRBJ2-1 TRBV6-4 14 - CASSDSMRANEQFF TGTGCCAGCAGTGACTCTATGAGGGCGAATGAGCAGTTCTTC
once TRBJ1-3 TRBV5-1 18 TRBD1 CASSLRGDRGHSGNTIYF TGCGCCAGCAGCTTGAGAGGGGACAGGGGCCACTCTGGAAACACCATATATTTT
- TRBJ1-5 TRBV5-1 14 - CASSHTGGNQPQHF TGCGCCAGCAGCCACACAGGTGGCAATCAGCCCCAGCATTTT
- TRBJ2-1 TRBV5-1 13 TRBD1 CASSLGDRNEQFF TGCGCCAGCAGCTTGGGGGACAGGAATGAGCAGTTCTTC
once TRBJ1-5 TRBV10-3 15 TRBD1 CAISDSGGLKQPQHF TGTGCCATCAGTGATTCAGGGGGGCTTAAGCAGCCCCAGCATTTT
- TRBJ2-7 TRBV7-2 14 - CASSVTRGSYEQYF TGTGCCAGCAGCGTTACCCGGGGATCCTACGAGCAGTACTTC
- TRBJ2-7 TRBV12-5 16 TRBD2 CASGLGLSSGSWEQYF TGTGCTAGTGGTTTGGGTTTATCTAGCGGGAGTTGGGAGCAGTACTTC
- TRBJ2-1 TRBV5-8 13 TRBD1 CASSLGQPNEQFF TGTGCCAGCAGCCTGGGACAGCCCAATGAGCAGTTCTTC
- TRBJ2-3 TRBV7-3 14 TRBD2 CASGLAGGTDTQYF TGTGCCAGCGGGCTAGCGGGCGGCACAGATACGCAGTATTTT
- TRBJ2-7 TRBV7-6 13 - CASSLSDTYEQYF TGTGCCAGCAGCCTTTCGGACACCTACGAGCAGTACTTC
- TRBJ1-1 TRBV7-6 13 - CASSLQGNTEAFF TGTGCCAGCAGCTTACAGGGTAACACTGAAGCTTTCTTT
- TRBJ1-2 TRBV7-2 12 TRBD1 CASSSNRGGYTF TGTGCCAGCAGCTCCAACAGGGGCGGCTACACCTTC
- TRBJ1-4 TRBV27 15 - CASSLIGERNEKLFF TGTGCCAGCAGTCTCATAGGGGAAAGGAATGAAAAACTGTTTTTT
- TRBJ2-1 TRBV28 12 - CASSSKINEQFF TGTGCCAGCTCCAGTAAAATCAATGAGCAGTTCTTC
- TRBJ1-5 TRBV11-3 16 TRBD1 CASSFETGEDYQPQHF TGTGCCAGCAGCTTTGAGACAGGGGAGGACTATCAGCCCCAGCATTTT
- TRBJ2-5 TRBV19 14 - CASSSPWPGEAQYF TGTGCCAGTAGTTCCCCTTGGCCGGGGGAGGCCCAGTACTTC
- TRBJ1-2 TRBV6-5 14 - CASSYSGRGYGYTF TGTGCCAGCAGTTACTCCGGCAGGGGCTATGGCTACACCTTC
- TRBJ2-7 TRBV7-3 16 - CASSLTVLGSTYEQYF TGTGCCAGCAGCTTAACGGTTCTTGGGAGTACATACGAGCAGTACTTC
- TRBJ2-7 TRBV6-6 15 TRBD1 CASSRGGTGAYEQYF TGTGCCAGCAGTCGAGGCGGGACAGGAGCCTACGAGCAGTACTTC
- TRBJ2-1 TRBV25-1 14 - CASGGASDSNEQFF TGTGCCAGCGGGGGGGCTAGCGATTCTAATGAGCAGTTCTTC
- TRBJ2-4 TRBV18 17 TRBD2 CASSQGLAGYDKNIQYF TGTGCCAGCTCACAGGGACTAGCGGGTTATGACAAAAACATTCAGTACTTC
- TRBJ2-3 TRBV5-4 16 - CASSLGTELSTDTQYF TGTGCCAGCAGCTTGGGGACAGAGCTGAGCACAGATACGCAGTATTTT